The entry below gives a single T cell receptor beta chain sequence along with its context. Antigen specificity is unknown. The CDR3 covers 14 residues. V shed 0 bases and J shed 3 bases, with 6 bases lying between them. CDR1 and CDR2 (germline): KGHSH, LQKENI. These data belong to a study of beta chain features in type 1 diabetes. Study-level results: A pattern of fewer insertions and more deletions at VDJ junctions was seen in type 1 diabetes patients. The naive, central memory and Treg TCRB repertoires of patients appeared to be more similar to one another than those of healthy donors. In all four CD4+ subsets, TCRB CDR3 length was significantly, moderately reduced in type 1 diabetes.

Using CD45RO/CCR7/CD25/CD127/CD95/CD27, CD4+ naive, central memory, regulatory and stem cell-like memory cells were sorted. Expressed TCRB transcripts got sequenced, as all isolated RNA was reverse transcribed. Sequenced naive, central memory and regulatory T cell samples produced an average of approximately 3.5 million reads. The assay was immunoSEQ multiplex PCR, and TCRdb's table has in-frame clones only and misses some. The sample yields about 340,000 clones, roughly 13% seen once. This chain joins TRBV18 and TRBJ2-1; D remains ambiguous. This receptor was taken from a woman younger than 30 with type 1 diabetes. Material: naive CD4+ T cells from blood. CDR3: CASSPPVSYNEQFF. CDR3 nucleotide sequence: TGTGCCAGCTCACCACCAGTCAGCTACAATGAGCAGTTCTTC.